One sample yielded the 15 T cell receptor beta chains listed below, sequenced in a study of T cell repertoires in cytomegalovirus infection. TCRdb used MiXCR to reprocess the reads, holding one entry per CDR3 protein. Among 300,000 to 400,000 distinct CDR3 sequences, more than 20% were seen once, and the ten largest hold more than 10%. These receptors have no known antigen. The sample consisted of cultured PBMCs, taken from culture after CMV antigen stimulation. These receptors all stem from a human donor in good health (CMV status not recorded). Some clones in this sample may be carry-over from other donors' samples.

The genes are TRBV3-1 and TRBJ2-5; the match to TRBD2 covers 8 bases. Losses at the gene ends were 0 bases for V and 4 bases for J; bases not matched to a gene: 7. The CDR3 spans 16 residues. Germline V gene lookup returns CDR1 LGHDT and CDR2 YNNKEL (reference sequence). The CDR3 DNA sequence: TGTGCCAGCAGCCAAGACCCGGGAGGGCTCGGAGAGACCCAGTACTTC. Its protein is CASSQDPGGLGETQYF.

The CDR3 protein is CASKEEPGLGGYTF. For the CDR3, the DNA is TGTGCCAGCAAGGAGGAACCGGGGCTGGGCGGCTACACCTTC. The chain employs TRBV28 and TRBJ1-2; tentatively, D is TRBD1 (5 bases). V shed 7 bases and J shed 8 bases, with 20 bases lying between them. The CDR3 extends over 14 amino acids. Germline CDR1 MDHEN, CDR2 SYDVKM.

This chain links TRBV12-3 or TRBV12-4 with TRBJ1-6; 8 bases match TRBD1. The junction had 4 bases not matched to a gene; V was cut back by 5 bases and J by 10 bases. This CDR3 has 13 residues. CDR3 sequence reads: CASSGQGKSPLHF. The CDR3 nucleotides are TGTGCCAGCAGTGGACAGGGAAAATCACCCCTCCACTTT.

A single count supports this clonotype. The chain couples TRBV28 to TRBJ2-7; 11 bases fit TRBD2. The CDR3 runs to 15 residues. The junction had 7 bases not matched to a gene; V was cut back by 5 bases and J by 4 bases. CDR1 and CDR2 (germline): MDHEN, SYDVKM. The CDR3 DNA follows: TGTGCCAGCAGTCTTACCGGGACTAGCGGATACGAGCAGTACTTC. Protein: CASSLTGTSGYEQYF.

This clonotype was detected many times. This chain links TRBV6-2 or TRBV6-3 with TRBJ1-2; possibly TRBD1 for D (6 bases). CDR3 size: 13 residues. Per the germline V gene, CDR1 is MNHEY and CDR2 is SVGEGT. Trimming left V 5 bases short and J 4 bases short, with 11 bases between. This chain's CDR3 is CASSGTGFYGYTF. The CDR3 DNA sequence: TGTGCCAGCAGTGGTACAGGGTTCTATGGCTACACCTTC.

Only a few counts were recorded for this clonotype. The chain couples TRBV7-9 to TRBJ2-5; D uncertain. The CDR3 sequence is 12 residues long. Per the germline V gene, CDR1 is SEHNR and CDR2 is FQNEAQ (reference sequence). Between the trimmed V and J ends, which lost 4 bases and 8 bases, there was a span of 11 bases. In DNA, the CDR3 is TGTGCCAGCAGCTATGGGGTCAATACCCAGTACTTC. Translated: CASSYGVNTQYF.

The CDR3 DNA reads as TGTGCCAGCAGCCCGGGACAGGATAGCAATCAGCCCCAGCATTTT. Residues: CASSPGQDSNQPQHF. This rearrangement joins TRBV4-2 to TRBJ1-5, with TRBD1 matching over 8 bases. CDR1 is LGHNA and CDR2 is YNFKEQ in the germline V gene. V lost 4 bases, J lost 0 bases, and 2 bases stayed unmatched. The CDR3 length is 15 residues.

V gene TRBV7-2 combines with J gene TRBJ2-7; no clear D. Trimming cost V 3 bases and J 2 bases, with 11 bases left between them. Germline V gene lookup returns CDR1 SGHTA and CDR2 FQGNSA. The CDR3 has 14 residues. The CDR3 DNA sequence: TGTGCCAGCAGCTTGACATTTGGGGCCTACGAGCAGTACTTC. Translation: CASSLTFGAYEQYF.

In DNA form, the CDR3 reads TGCGCCAGCAGCTTGGCGGCGGGTACCTACGAGCAGTACTTC. This sequence encodes CASSLAAGTYEQYF. The rearrangement uses TRBV5-1 and TRBJ2-7; D is possibly TRBD2 (5 bases). CDR1 SGHRS and CDR2 YFSETQ come from the germline V gene. V lost 0 bases, J lost 2 bases, and 9 bases lay in between. The CDR3 length is 14 residues.

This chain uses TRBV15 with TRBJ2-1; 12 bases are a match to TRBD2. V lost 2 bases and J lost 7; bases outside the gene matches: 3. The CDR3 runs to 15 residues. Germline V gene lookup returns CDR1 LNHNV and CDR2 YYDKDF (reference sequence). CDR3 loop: CATSRRTSGNNEQFF. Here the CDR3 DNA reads TGTGCCACCAGCAGAAGGACTAGCGGGAATAATGAGCAGTTCTTC.

The CDR3 bases are TGTGCCAGCAGTTACCCGACTAGCGGGAGGGCCGAGGGCGGGGAGCTGTTTTTT. Protein product: CASSYPTSGRAEGGELFF. This chain joins TRBV2 and TRBJ2-2; TRBD2 aligns across 14 bases. J gave up 7 bases and V 5 bases, and 12 bases lay outside the gene matches. The CDR3 is made up of 18 amino acids. Per germline, CDR1 SNHLY and CDR2 FYNNEI.

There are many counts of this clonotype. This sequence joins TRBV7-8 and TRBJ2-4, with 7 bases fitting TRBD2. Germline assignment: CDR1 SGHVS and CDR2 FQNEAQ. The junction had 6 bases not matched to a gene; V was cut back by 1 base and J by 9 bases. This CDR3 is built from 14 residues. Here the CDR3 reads CASSLDGPGGIQYF. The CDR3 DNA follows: TGTGCCAGCAGCTTAGATGGGCCGGGGGGCATTCAGTACTTC.

CDR3 protein: CASSITSYREQFF. CDR3 nucleotide sequence: TGTGCCAGTAGTATAACTAGCTACCGTGAGCAGTTCTTC. This chain connects TRBV19 to TRBJ2-1, with D perhaps matching TRBD2 (6 bases). The CDR3 totals 13 residues. Germline CDR1 and CDR2: LNHDA and SQIVND (reference sequence). V lost 2 bases to trimming and J lost 9 bases, with 11 bases between them.

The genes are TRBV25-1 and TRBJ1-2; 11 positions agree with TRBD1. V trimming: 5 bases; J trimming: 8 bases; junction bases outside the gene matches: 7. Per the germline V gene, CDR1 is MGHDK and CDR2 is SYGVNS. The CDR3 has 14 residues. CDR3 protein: CASSPRTGGNGYTF. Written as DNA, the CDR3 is TGTGCCAGCAGTCCGCGGACAGGGGGCAACGGCTACACCTTC.

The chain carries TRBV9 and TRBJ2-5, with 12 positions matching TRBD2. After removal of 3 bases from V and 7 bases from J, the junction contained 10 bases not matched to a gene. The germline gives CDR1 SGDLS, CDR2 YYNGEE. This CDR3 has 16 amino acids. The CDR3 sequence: CASSERASGRAVTQYF. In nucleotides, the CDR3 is TGTGCCAGCAGCGAGCGGGCTAGCGGGAGGGCCGTGACCCAGTACTTC.